This TCR beta chain is drawn from a study of blood T cell repertoires in COVID-19. Study summary: T cells, B-cell-depleted T cells, or PBMCs provided the cDNA or gDNA that served as material.

Method: immunoSEQ multiplex PCR; TCRdb's copy keeps in-frame clones and lacks some. There are about 280,000 clones in the sample; 85% occur only once, and under 3% lies in the top ten. Participants reported their clinical history, and cohort assignment relied on those reports. Trimming removed 3 bases at V and 5 bases at J, with 13 bases between. The CDR3 is 13 amino acids. Germline V gene sequence: CDR1 SQVTM, CDR2 ANQGSEA. The TCR originated in a woman aged 45-65 years who had recovered from COVID-19. This chain links TRBV29-1 with TRBJ2-5; tentatively, D is TRBD2 (5 bases). The sample was PBMCs or T cells enriched from blood (not recorded which). CDR3: CSVDLVAWETQYF. CDR3 DNA sequence: TGCAGCGTTGATTTGGTAGCGTGGGAGACCCAGTACTTC.